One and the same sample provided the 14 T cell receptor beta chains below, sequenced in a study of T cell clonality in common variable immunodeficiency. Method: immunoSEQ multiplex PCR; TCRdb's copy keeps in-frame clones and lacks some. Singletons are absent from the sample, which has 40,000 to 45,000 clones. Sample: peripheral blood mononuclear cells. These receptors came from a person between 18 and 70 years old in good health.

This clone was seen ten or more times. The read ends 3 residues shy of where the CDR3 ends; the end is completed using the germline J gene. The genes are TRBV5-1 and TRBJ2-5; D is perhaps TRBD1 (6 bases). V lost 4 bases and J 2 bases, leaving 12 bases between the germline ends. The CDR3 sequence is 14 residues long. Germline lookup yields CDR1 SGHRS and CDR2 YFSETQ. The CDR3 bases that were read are TGCGCCAGCAGCGTCGGACAGAATCAAGAGACC. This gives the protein CASSVGQNQET. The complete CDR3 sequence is CASSVGQNQETQYF.

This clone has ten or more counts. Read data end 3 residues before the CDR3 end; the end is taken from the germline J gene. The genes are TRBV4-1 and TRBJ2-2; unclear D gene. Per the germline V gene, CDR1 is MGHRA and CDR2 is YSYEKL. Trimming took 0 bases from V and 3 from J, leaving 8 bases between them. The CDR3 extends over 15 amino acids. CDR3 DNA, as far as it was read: TGCGCCAGCAGCCAAGATTCGGGTTACACCGGGGAG. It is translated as CASSQDSGYTGE. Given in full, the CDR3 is CASSQDSGYTGELFF.

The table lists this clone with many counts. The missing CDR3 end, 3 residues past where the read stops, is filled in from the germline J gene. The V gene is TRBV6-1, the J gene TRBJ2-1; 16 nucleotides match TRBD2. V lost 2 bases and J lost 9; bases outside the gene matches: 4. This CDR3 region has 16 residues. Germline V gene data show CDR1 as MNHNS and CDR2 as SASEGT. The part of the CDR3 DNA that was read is TGTGCCAGCAGTGAAAGGGGACTAGCGGGGGGGCGTGAG. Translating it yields CASSERGLAGGRE. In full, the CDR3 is CASSERGLAGGREQFF.

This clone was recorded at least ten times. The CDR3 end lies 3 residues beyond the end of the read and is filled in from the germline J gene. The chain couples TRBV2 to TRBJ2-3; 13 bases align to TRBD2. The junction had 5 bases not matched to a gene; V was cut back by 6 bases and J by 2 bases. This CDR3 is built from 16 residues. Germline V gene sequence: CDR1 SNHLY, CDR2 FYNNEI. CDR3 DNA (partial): TGTGCCAGCAGCATCGGACTAGCGGGAGACACAGATACG. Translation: CASSIGLAGDTDT. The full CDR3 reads CASSIGLAGDTDTQYF.

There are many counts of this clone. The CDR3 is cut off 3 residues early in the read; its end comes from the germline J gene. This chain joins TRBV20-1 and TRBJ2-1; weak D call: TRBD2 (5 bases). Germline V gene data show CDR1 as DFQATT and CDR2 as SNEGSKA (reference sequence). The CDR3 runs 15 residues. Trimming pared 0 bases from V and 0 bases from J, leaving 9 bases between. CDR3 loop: CSARDSASSYNEQFF. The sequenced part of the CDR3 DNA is TGCAGTGCTAGAGATAGCGCTAGCTCCTACAATGAG.

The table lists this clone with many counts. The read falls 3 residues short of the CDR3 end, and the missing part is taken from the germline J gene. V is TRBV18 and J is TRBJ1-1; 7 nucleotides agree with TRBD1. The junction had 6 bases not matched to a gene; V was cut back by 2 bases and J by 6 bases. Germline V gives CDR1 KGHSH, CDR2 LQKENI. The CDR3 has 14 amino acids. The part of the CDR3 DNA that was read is TGTGCCAGCTCACCATCAGGGGGAATCCCTGAA. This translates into CASSPSGGIPE. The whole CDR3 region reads CASSPSGGIPEAFF.

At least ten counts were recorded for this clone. The CDR3 reads CSAATGGRGIQYF. CDR3 DNA (partial): TGCAGTGCTGCCACAGGGGGGAGAGGCATT. The rearrangement uses TRBV20-1 and TRBJ2-4; 8 bases map to TRBD1. With the read ending 3 residues before the CDR3 end, the germline J gene is used to fill in that end. The CDR3 spans 13 residues. The V gene end was trimmed by 5 bases and the J gene end by 9 bases; junction bases not matched to a gene: 9. Germline loops: CDR1 DFQATT, CDR2 SNEGSKA (reference sequence).

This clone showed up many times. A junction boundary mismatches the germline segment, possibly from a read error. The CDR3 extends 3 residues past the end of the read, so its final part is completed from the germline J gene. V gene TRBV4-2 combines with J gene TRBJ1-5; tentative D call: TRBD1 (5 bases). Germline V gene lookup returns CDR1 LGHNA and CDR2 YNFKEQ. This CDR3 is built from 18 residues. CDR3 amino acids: CASSQDPPGSTPNQPQHF. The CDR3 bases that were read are TGCGCCAGCAGCCAAGATCCCCCAGGGTCTACCCCCAATCAGCCC.

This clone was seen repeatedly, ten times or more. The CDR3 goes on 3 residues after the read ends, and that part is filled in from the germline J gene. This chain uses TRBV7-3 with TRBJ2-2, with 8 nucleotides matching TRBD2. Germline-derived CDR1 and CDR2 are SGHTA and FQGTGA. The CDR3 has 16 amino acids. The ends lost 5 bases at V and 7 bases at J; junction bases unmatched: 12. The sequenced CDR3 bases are TGTGCCAGCAGCCCCACTGGCGGGGGGACTTACGGGGAG. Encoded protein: CASSPTGGGTYGE. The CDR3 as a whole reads CASSPTGGGTYGELFF. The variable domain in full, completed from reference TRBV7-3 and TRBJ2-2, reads GAGVSQTPSNKVTEKGKYVELRCDPISGHTALYWYRQSLGQGPEFLIYFQGTGAADDSGLPNDRFFAVRPEGSVSTLKIQRTERGDSAVYLCASSPTGGGTYGELFFGEGSRLTVL.

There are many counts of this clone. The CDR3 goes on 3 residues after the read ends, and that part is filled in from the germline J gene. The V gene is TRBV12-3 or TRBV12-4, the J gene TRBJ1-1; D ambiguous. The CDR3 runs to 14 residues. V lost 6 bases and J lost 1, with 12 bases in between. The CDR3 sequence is CASSLLIGNTEAFF. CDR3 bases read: TGTGCCAGCAGCCTACTCATTGGGAACACTGAA.

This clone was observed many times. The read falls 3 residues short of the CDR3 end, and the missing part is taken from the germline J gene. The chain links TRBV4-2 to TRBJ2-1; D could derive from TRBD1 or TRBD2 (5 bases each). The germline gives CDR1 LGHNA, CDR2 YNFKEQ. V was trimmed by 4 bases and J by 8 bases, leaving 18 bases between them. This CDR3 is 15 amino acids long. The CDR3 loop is CASSPYKGSGDEQFF. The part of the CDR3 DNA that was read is TGTGCCAGCAGCCCCTATAAGGGGAGTGGGGATGAG.

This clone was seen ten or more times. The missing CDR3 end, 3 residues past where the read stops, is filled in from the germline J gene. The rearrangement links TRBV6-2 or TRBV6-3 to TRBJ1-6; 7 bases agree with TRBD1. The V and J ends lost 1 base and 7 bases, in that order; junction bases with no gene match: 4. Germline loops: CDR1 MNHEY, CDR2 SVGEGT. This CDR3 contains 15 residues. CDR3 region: CASSYFGTVNSPLHF. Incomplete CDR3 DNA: TGTGCCAGCAGTTACTTCGGGACAGTCAATTCACCC.

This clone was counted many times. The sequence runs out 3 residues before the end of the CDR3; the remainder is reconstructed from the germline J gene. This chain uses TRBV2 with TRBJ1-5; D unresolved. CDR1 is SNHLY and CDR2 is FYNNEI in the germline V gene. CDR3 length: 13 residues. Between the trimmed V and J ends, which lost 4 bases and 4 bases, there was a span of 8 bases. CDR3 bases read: TGTGCCAGCAGTGTCGACGGGAATCAGCCC. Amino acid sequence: CASSVDGNQP. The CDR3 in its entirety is CASSVDGNQPQHF.

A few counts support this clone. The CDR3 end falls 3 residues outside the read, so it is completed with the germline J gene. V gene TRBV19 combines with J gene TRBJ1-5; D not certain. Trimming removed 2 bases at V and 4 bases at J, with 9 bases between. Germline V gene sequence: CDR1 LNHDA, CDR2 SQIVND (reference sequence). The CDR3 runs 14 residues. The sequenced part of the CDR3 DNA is TGTGCCAGTAGTATAATCGGTTTGAATCAGCCC. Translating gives CASSIIGLNQP. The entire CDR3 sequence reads CASSIIGLNQPQHF.